One sample yielded the 9 T cell receptor beta chains listed below, sequenced in a study of beta chain features in type 1 diabetes. Expressed TCRB transcripts were sequenced because the isolated RNA had all been reverse transcribed beforehand. Repertoires were generated with immunoSEQ multiplex PCR, while TCRdb's copy carries only in-frame clones and drops some. Among under 90,000 clones listed, around 32% were seen once. Sequencing was done on a sample of stem cell memory CD4+ T cells from blood. These receptors were taken from a woman aged 18-29 years in good health.

V and J are TRBV29-1 and TRBJ1-2; 7 bases map to TRBD1. There are 12 residues in the CDR3. V was pared by 7 bases and J by 3 bases, with 5 bases of the junction left unmatched. Germline values: CDR1 SQVTM, CDR2 ANQGSEA. CDR3 loop: CSAIRGDYGYTF. The CDR3 nucleotides are TGCAGCGCCATCAGGGGGGACTATGGCTACACCTTC.

This clone came up a few times. For the CDR3, the DNA is TGCGCCAGCCAGAGGCTAGCGCTTTCCGAGCAGTACTTC. Translating gives CASQRLALSEQYF. V and J are TRBV10-2 and TRBJ2-7; a weak D match, TRBD2 (6 bases). This CDR3 contains 13 residues. Germline CDR1 WSHSY, CDR2 SAAADI. Trimming removed 8 bases from V and 6 bases from J, with 17 bases in between.

The gene calls are TRBV2 and TRBJ1-5; D might be TRBD1 (5 bases). Trimming pared 6 bases from V and 1 base from J, leaving 7 bases between. This CDR3 is 13 amino acids long. Germline V gene sequence: CDR1 SNHLY, CDR2 FYNNEI. Here the CDR3 reads CASRGQSNQPQHF. In nucleotides, the CDR3 is TGTGCCAGCAGGGGGCAGAGCAATCAGCCCCAGCATTTT.

This clone occurred once. This sequence joins TRBV7-8 and TRBJ2-3; TRBD2 aligns across 10 bases. This CDR3 has 14 amino acids. The V and J ends lost 5 bases and 5 bases, in that order; junction bases with no gene match: 4. Germline V gene data show CDR1 as SGHVS and CDR2 as FQNEAQ. Written as DNA, the CDR3 is TGTGCCAGCAGCCGCAGCGGGAGGGGAGATACGCAGTATTTT. This encodes CASSRSGRGDTQYF.

The V gene is TRBV5-1, the J gene TRBJ2-1; no reliable D call. The CDR3 has 12 amino acids. CDR1 is SGHRS and CDR2 is YFSETQ in the germline V gene. V lost 0 bases and J lost 9, with 7 bases in between. The CDR3 is CASSLGPGEQFF. CDR3 sequence (DNA): TGCGCCAGCAGCTTGGGTCCCGGTGAGCAGTTCTTC. The full variable domain, rest sourced from reference TRBV5-1 and TRBJ2-1, is KAGVTQTPRYLIKTRGQQVTLSCSPISGHRSVSWYQQTPGQGLQFLFEYFSETQRNKGNFPGRFSGRQFSNSRSEMNVSTLELGDSALYLCASSLGPGEQFFGPGTRLTVL.

This clone has a handful of counts. V usage is TRBV14 and J usage is TRBJ1-1; TRBD1 matches 7 bases. V shed 5 bases, J shed 4 bases, and the junction held 10 bases outside the gene matches. CDR3 length: 15 amino acids. The germline gives CDR1 SGHDN, CDR2 FVKESK. The CDR3 DNA sequence: TGTGCCAGCAGCACGTCCGGGACAGCCTTCACTGAAGCTTTCTTT. Translated, it gives CASSTSGTAFTEAFF.

V is TRBV9 and J is TRBJ2-2; no firm D call. The germline V gene encodes CDR1 SGDLS and CDR2 YYNGEE. The V end was cut by 0 bases, the J end by 4 bases, with 7 bases between. The CDR3 is made up of 14 amino acids. The CDR3 nucleotides read TGTGCCAGCAGCGTAGAGTATAGCACCGGGGAGCTGTTTTTT. This codes for CASSVEYSTGELFF.

In its sample, this clone was seen many times. The chain is built from TRBV7-9 and TRBJ1-2; TRBD1 matches 7 bases. V shed 5 bases, J shed 4 bases, and the junction held 7 bases outside the gene matches. CDR1 is SEHNR, CDR2 FQNEAQ, per germline (reference sequence). The CDR3 runs 14 residues. This CDR3 reads CASSPDGQVYGYTF. CDR3 in DNA: TGTGCCAGCAGCCCCGACGGACAGGTCTATGGCTACACCTTC.

This clone was found many times. The chain couples TRBV5-1 to TRBJ2-5, with 8 nucleotides matching TRBD1. This CDR3 is built from 14 residues. J lost 4 bases, V lost 5 bases, and 7 bases had no gene match. From germline, CDR1 is SGHRS and CDR2 YFSETQ. The CDR3 DNA follows: TGCGCCAGCAGGTTGACAGGGGAGAGAGAGACCCAGTACTTC. Its protein product is CASRLTGERETQYF. Looking up the rest from reference TRBV5-1 and TRBJ2-5 gives the full variable domain: KAGVTQTPRYLIKTRGQQVTLSCSPISGHRSVSWYQQTPGQGLQFLFEYFSETQRNKGNFPGRFSGRQFSNSRSEMNVSTLELGDSALYLCASRLTGERETQYFGPGTRLLVL.